These T cell receptor beta chains were read from a single sample in a study of shared clonotypes between healthy human individuals. TCRdb's copy holds only in-frame clones and misses some; the assay was immunoSEQ multiplex PCR. Counted here are about 1.1 million clones, 75% to 85% occurring once; the ten biggest clones make up under 0.8%. Material for sequencing was memory CD4+ T cells from PBMCs. These receptors were obtained from a man between 18 and 35 years old in good health. Some clones in this sample may be carry-over from other donors' samples. The CDR3 runs from the conserved cysteine through the conserved F or W. A D gene is named only where the DNA matches it firmly. The size entry is marked missing in some rows and otherwise reads once, few, many or a size class.

d_call: -
j_call: TRBJ2-7
clone_size: -
v_call: TRBV18
cdr3_aa: CASSHGQHYEQYF
cdr3_nt: TGTGCCAGCTCACATGGACAGCACTACGAGCAGTACTTC

d_call: -
j_call: TRBJ2-7
clone_size: -
v_call: TRBV7-9
cdr3_aa: CASSTGTPYYEQYF
cdr3_nt: TGTGCCAGCAGCACAGGGACTCCTTACTACGAGCAGTACTTC

d_call: TRBD2
j_call: TRBJ2-2
clone_size: -
v_call: TRBV5-6
cdr3_aa: CASRALAGGDTGELFF
cdr3_nt: TGTGCCAGCAGGGCTTTAGCGGGAGGAGACACCGGGGAGCTGTTTTTT

d_call: -
j_call: TRBJ1-1
clone_size: -
v_call: TRBV5-1
cdr3_aa: CASSYLGNTEAFF
cdr3_nt: TGCGCCAGCAGCTACCTGGGGAACACTGAAGCTTTCTTT

d_call: -
j_call: TRBJ1-2
clone_size: -
v_call: TRBV7-9
cdr3_aa: CASSPGQSMGGYGYTF
cdr3_nt: TGTGCCAGCAGCCCAGGACAGTCAATGGGAGGCTACGGCTACACCTTC

d_call: -
j_call: TRBJ2-5
clone_size: -
v_call: TRBV18
cdr3_aa: CASSPVGTTETQYF
cdr3_nt: TGTGCCAGCTCACCCGTCGGTACAACAGAGACCCAGTACTTC

d_call: -
j_call: TRBJ1-5
clone_size: -
v_call: TRBV7-2
cdr3_aa: CASSIQMNQPQHF
cdr3_nt: TGTGCCAGCAGCATACAGATGAATCAGCCCCAGCATTTT

d_call: -
j_call: TRBJ1-1
clone_size: -
v_call: TRBV2
cdr3_aa: CASRPGISEAFF
cdr3_nt: TGTGCCAGCAGGCCCGGGATTTCAGAAGCTTTCTTT

d_call: TRBD2
j_call: TRBJ2-1
clone_size: -
v_call: TRBV10-3
cdr3_aa: CAISKTSFDNEQFF
cdr3_nt: TGTGCCATCAGCAAGACTAGCTTTGACAATGAGCAGTTCTTC

d_call: TRBD1
j_call: TRBJ2-7
clone_size: once
v_call: TRBV28
cdr3_aa: CASSSPGTVPYEQYF
cdr3_nt: TGTGCCAGCAGCTCCCCCGGGACAGTCCCCTACGAGCAGTACTTC

d_call: TRBD2
j_call: TRBJ2-1
clone_size: -
v_call: TRBV29-1
cdr3_aa: CSVGVFLGLANEQFF
cdr3_nt: TGCAGCGTGGGAGTTTTCCTGGGACTAGCCAATGAGCAGTTCTTC

d_call: -
j_call: TRBJ1-1
clone_size: -
v_call: TRBV2
cdr3_aa: CASSESRGDTEAFF
cdr3_nt: TGTGCCAGCAGTGAAAGTCGGGGCGACACTGAAGCTTTCTTT

d_call: -
j_call: TRBJ2-3
clone_size: once
v_call: TRBV6-5
cdr3_aa: CASSRPSEGWDTQYF
cdr3_nt: TGTGCCAGCAGTCGCCCTAGCGAAGGTTGGGATACGCAGTATTTT

d_call: -
j_call: TRBJ2-2
clone_size: -
v_call: TRBV6-1
cdr3_aa: CASSLTAWELFF
cdr3_nt: TGTGCCAGCAGTCTTACAGCATGGGAGCTGTTCTTT

d_call: TRBD1
j_call: TRBJ2-7
clone_size: -
v_call: TRBV6-6
cdr3_aa: CASSSRQGSYEQYF
cdr3_nt: TGTGCCAGCAGTTCCCGACAGGGCTCCTACGAGCAGTACTTC

d_call: -
j_call: TRBJ2-1
clone_size: -
v_call: TRBV6-5
cdr3_aa: CASSYSLSNEQFF
cdr3_nt: TGTGCCAGCAGTTACAGTCTCAGTAATGAGCAGTTCTTC

d_call: TRBD2
j_call: TRBJ2-7
clone_size: -
v_call: TRBV5-6
cdr3_aa: CASSWGTSGRGSEQYF
cdr3_nt: TGTGCCAGCAGCTGGGGGACTAGCGGGAGAGGTAGCGAGCAGTACTTC

d_call: TRBD2
j_call: TRBJ2-2
clone_size: once
v_call: TRBV9
cdr3_aa: CASKLAGGPDTGELFF
cdr3_nt: TGTGCCAGCAAACTAGCGGGAGGGCCGGACACCGGGGAGCTGTTTTTT

d_call: TRBD1
j_call: TRBJ1-5
clone_size: many
v_call: TRBV7-2
cdr3_aa: CASSFQGAIGMSNQPQHF
cdr3_nt: TGTGCCAGCAGCTTTCAGGGGGCGATCGGTATGAGCAATCAGCCCCAGCATTTT

d_call: TRBD1
j_call: TRBJ1-1
clone_size: once
v_call: TRBV18
cdr3_aa: CASSQGANTEAFF
cdr3_nt: TGTGCCAGCTCACAGGGGGCTAACACTGAAGCTTTCTTT

d_call: TRBD2
j_call: TRBJ2-1
clone_size: few
v_call: TRBV4-1
cdr3_aa: CASSQGLALAGVEEQFF
cdr3_nt: TGCGCCAGCAGCCAAGGTTTAGCGCTAGCGGGAGTGGAAGAGCAGTTCTTC

d_call: TRBD2
j_call: TRBJ2-7
clone_size: -
v_call: TRBV5-6
cdr3_aa: CASSRQTSGSGEQYF
cdr3_nt: TGTGCCAGCAGCCGTCAAACTAGCGGGAGTGGCGAGCAGTACTTC

d_call: TRBD2
j_call: TRBJ2-2
clone_size: -
v_call: TRBV28
cdr3_aa: CASSSSGLAGGPGELFF
cdr3_nt: TGTGCCAGCTCCTCAAGCGGACTAGCGGGAGGTCCCGGGGAGCTGTTTTTT

d_call: -
j_call: TRBJ1-2
clone_size: -
v_call: TRBV6-1
cdr3_aa: CASSEFYGYTF
cdr3_nt: TGTGCCAGCAGTGAATTTTACGGCTACACCTTC

d_call: TRBD1
j_call: TRBJ2-5
clone_size: -
v_call: TRBV5-1
cdr3_aa: CASSQGTGEETQYF
cdr3_nt: TGCGCCAGCAGCCAGGGGACAGGGGAAGAGACCCAGTACTTC

d_call: TRBD2
j_call: TRBJ2-7
clone_size: -
v_call: TRBV7-2
cdr3_aa: CASSSQLPGGYEQYF
cdr3_nt: TGTGCCAGCAGCTCCCAATTACCGGGAGGATATGAGCAGTACTTC

d_call: -
j_call: TRBJ1-2
clone_size: -
v_call: TRBV25-1
cdr3_aa: CASSASGGGSNYGYTF
cdr3_nt: TGTGCCAGCAGTGCCTCCGGAGGGGGGTCTAACTATGGCTACACCTTC

d_call: -
j_call: TRBJ2-3
clone_size: -
v_call: TRBV7-3
cdr3_aa: CASSPGPFSADTQYF
cdr3_nt: TGTGCCAGCAGCCCAGGACCATTCTCGGCAGATACGCAGTATTTT

d_call: -
j_call: TRBJ1-1
clone_size: -
v_call: TRBV7-3
cdr3_aa: CASSLGRWDTEAFF
cdr3_nt: TGTGCCAGCAGCTTAGGGCGTTGGGACACTGAAGCTTTCTTT

d_call: TRBD1
j_call: TRBJ2-7
clone_size: -
v_call: TRBV27
cdr3_aa: CASSAAGTAGYEQYF
cdr3_nt: TGTGCCAGCAGTGCCGCCGGGACAGCAGGGTACGAGCAGTACTTC

d_call: -
j_call: TRBJ2-5
clone_size: -
v_call: TRBV7-8
cdr3_aa: CASSLGRQQETQYF
cdr3_nt: TGTGCCAGCAGCCTTGGGAGACAGCAAGAGACCCAGTACTTC

d_call: -
j_call: TRBJ2-6
clone_size: -
v_call: TRBV19
cdr3_aa: CASSMQGSGANVLTF
cdr3_nt: TGTGCCAGTAGTATGCAGGGCTCTGGGGCCAACGTCCTGACTTTC

d_call: TRBD1
j_call: TRBJ1-2
clone_size: -
v_call: TRBV27
cdr3_aa: CASSWDRGLRGYTF
cdr3_nt: TGTGCCAGCAGTTGGGACAGGGGCCTACGGGGCTACACCTTC

d_call: -
j_call: TRBJ2-7
clone_size: -
v_call: TRBV30
cdr3_aa: CAWSTPGLYEQYF
cdr3_nt: TGTGCCTGGAGTACGCCGGGGCTATACGAGCAGTACTTC

d_call: TRBD1
j_call: TRBJ2-5
clone_size: -
v_call: TRBV6-1
cdr3_aa: CASSRDRGSETQYF
cdr3_nt: TGTGCCAGCAGTCGGGACAGGGGGTCAGAGACCCAGTACTTC

d_call: -
j_call: TRBJ1-5
clone_size: -
v_call: TRBV19
cdr3_aa: CASSTSTPNSNQPQHF
cdr3_nt: TGTGCCAGTAGCACCTCAACCCCTAATAGCAATCAGCCCCAGCATTTT

d_call: TRBD2
j_call: TRBJ2-1
clone_size: -
v_call: TRBV5-1
cdr3_aa: CASSLSGSSPNEQFF
cdr3_nt: TGCGCCAGCAGCCTTAGCGGGAGTTCACCCAATGAGCAGTTCTTC

d_call: -
j_call: TRBJ1-1
clone_size: -
v_call: TRBV5-1
cdr3_aa: CASSLAGPQNTEAFF
cdr3_nt: TGCGCCAGCAGCTTGGCGGGGCCCCAGAACACTGAAGCTTTCTTT

d_call: TRBD1
j_call: TRBJ2-1
clone_size: -
v_call: TRBV5-1
cdr3_aa: CASSPGTGVPPRVYNEQFF
cdr3_nt: TGCGCCAGCAGCCCAGGGACAGGGGTTCCCCCGAGGGTCTACAATGAGCAGTTCTTC

d_call: TRBD1
j_call: TRBJ2-2
clone_size: -
v_call: TRBV4-1
cdr3_aa: CASSRSGQSTGELFF
cdr3_nt: TGCGCCAGCAGCCGTTCGGGACAGAGCACCGGGGAGCTGTTTTTT